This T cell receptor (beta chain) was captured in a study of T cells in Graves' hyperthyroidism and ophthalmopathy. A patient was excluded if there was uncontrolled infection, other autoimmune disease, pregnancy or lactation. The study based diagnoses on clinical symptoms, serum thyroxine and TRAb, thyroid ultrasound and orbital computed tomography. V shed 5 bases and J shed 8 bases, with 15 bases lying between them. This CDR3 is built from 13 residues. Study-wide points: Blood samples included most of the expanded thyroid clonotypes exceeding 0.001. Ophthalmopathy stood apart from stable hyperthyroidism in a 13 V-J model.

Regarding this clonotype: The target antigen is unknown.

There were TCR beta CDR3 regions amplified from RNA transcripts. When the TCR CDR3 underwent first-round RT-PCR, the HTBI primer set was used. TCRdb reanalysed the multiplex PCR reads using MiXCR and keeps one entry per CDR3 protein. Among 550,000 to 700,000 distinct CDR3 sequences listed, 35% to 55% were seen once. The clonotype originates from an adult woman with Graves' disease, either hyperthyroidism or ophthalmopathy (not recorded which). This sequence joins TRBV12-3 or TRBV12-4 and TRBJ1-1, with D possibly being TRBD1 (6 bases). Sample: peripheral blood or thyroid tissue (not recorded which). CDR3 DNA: TGTGCCAGCAGTCCCCGACAGGTTCGGGAAGCTTTCTTT. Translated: CASSPRQVREAFF.